The 10 T cell receptor beta chains below were found in one sample sequenced in a study of tissue T cells after allogeneic stem cell transplantation. Clones were read by immunoSEQ multiplex PCR, and TCRdb kept only the in-frame ones, dropping some. The table shows about 21,000 clones, with 69% occurring only once. The sequenced material came from blood. The source of these receptors is a female BALB/c mouse in good health. The MHC haplotype recorded for the strain is H2-d.

Comment on this clone: Germline and genes here are mouse. The read terminates 1 residue ahead of where the CDR3 ends, so the germline J gene completes it. The chain joins TRBV3 to TRBJ2-5, with TRBD2 identical over 10 bases. This CDR3 has 14 residues. Looked up from germline, CDR1 is SNHLY and CDR2 is FYNGKV (reference sequence). Trimming took 1 base from V and 5 from J; bases not matched to a gene: 0. The CDR3 region is CASSLGTGGDTQYF. CDR3 DNA, as far as it was read: TGTGCCAGCAGCTTAGGGACTGGGGGAGACACCCAGTAC.

A note on this clone: Each gene name is a mouse one. The CDR3 is cut off 1 residue early in the read; its end comes from the germline J gene. The chain recombines TRBV13-2 with TRBJ2-3; TRBD1 aligns across 9 bases. CDR3 length: 18 amino acids. CDR1 and CDR2 (germline): NNHNN, SYGAGS (reference sequence). The V segment lost 1 base and the J segment 0 bases; nucleotides outside the gene matches: 9. Incomplete CDR3 DNA: TGTGCCAGCGGTGATTCCCTTGACAGGGGGGGGAGTGCAGAAACGCTGTAT. Protein product: CASGDSLDRGGSAETLY. The whole CDR3 protein reads CASGDSLDRGGSAETLYF.

On this clone: Mouse gene names and germline throughout. The read falls 1 residue short of the CDR3 end, and the missing part is taken from the germline J gene. This rearrangement joins TRBV3 to TRBJ1-2; TRBD1 agrees at 7 bases. The germline CDR1 and CDR2 sequences are SNHLY and FYNGKV (reference sequence). The CDR3 has 14 residues. V gave up 2 bases and J gave up 2 bases; unmatched junction bases: 2. This CDR3 reads CASSLTGENSDYTF. The sequenced part of the CDR3 DNA is TGTGCCAGCAGCTTAACAGGGGAGAACTCCGACTACACC.

Of note for this clone: These gene names are mouse names. The missing CDR3 end, 1 residue past where the read stops, is filled in from the germline J gene. The V call is TRBV13-2, the J call TRBJ2-3; TRBD2 might be the D (6 bases). The V end lost 5 bases, the J end lost 0 bases, and 13 bases lay between the germline ends. This CDR3 has 15 amino acids. CDR1 NNHNN and CDR2 SYGAGS come from the germline V gene (reference sequence). CDR3 DNA (partial): TGTGCCAGCGGGCCCGGGGGGTCTAGTGCAGAAACGCTGTAT. Translating it yields CASGPGGSSAETLY. The full-length CDR3 reads as CASGPGGSSAETLYF.

A note on this clone: The genes are named according to mouse. The read falls 1 residue short of the CDR3 end, and the missing part is taken from the germline J gene. The chain combines TRBV13-2 with TRBJ1-4, with D unresolved. The V gene's germline CDR1 is NNHNN and CDR2 SYGAGS (reference sequence). This CDR3 has 16 residues. Trimming shortened V by 0 bases and J by 0 bases, and 9 bases separated the two germline ends. The DNA read from the CDR3 is TGTGCCAGCGGTGATGCTTGGGGTTTTTCCAACGAAAGATTATTT. Its translation is CASGDAWGFSNERLF. From start to end, the CDR3 is CASGDAWGFSNERLFF.

This clone rates as medium-sized. These gene names are mouse names. Read sequence stops 1 residue before the CDR3 end, and the germline J gene provides the missing end. The chain combines TRBV19 with TRBJ2-7; weak D call: TRBD1 (6 bases). V was clipped by 0 bases and J by 3 bases, with 7 bases between them. CDR1 and CDR2 from the germline V gene are FNHDT and SITEND (reference sequence). The CDR3 has 13 amino acids. The CDR3 here is CASSIGTVYEQYF. CDR3 DNA, as far as it was read: TGTGCCAGCAGTATAGGGACAGTCTATGAACAGTAC.

About this clone itself: Gene labels here are mouse ones. The read falls 1 residue short of the CDR3 end, and the missing part is taken from the germline J gene. J is TRBJ1-1 and V is TRBV19; possible D gene TRBD1, 6 bases. V lost 6 bases to trimming and J lost 1 base, with 10 bases between them. This CDR3 is built from 13 residues. Germline loops: CDR1 FNHDT, CDR2 SITEND (reference sequence). CDR3 amino acids: CASTGQLNTEVFF. The CDR3 bases that were read are TGTGCCAGCACCGGACAGCTAAACACAGAAGTCTTC.

As regards this clone: Genes and germline are mouse. The read terminates 1 residue before the CDR3 end, so the remaining end is supplied by the germline J gene. The chain carries TRBV1 and TRBJ1-3; the D gene is possibly TRBD1 (5 bases). Between the trimmed V and J ends, which lost 1 base and 0 bases, there was a span of 10 bases. CDR1 is NSQYPW, CDR2 LRSPGD, per germline (reference sequence). The CDR3 loop spans 16 amino acids. The CDR3 reads CTCSAGVTASGNTLYF. The part of the CDR3 DNA that was read is TGCACCTGCAGTGCAGGGGTGACAGCTTCTGGAAATACGCTCTAT. Using reference TRBV1 and TRBJ1-3 for the parts outside the CDR3, the full variable domain is VTLLEQNPRWRLVPRGQAVNLRCILKNSQYPWMSWYQQDLQKQLQWLFTLRSPGDKEVKSLPGADYLATRVTDTELRLQVANMSQGRTLYCTCSAGVTASGNTLYFGEGSRLIVV.

Details on this clone: Gene names refer to mouse genes. The read halts 1 residue ahead of the CDR3 end, with the missing end drawn from the germline J gene. The chain is built from TRBV1 and TRBJ2-7; D call uncertain. Trimming cost V 0 bases and J 2 bases, with 11 bases left between them. Germline CDR1 reads NSQYPW; CDR2 reads LRSPGD (reference sequence). This CDR3 region has 15 residues. The sequenced part of the CDR3 DNA is TGCACCTGCAGTGCAGATCCTGCGACACCCTATGAACAGTAC. It translates to CTCSADPATPYEQY. Given in full, the CDR3 is CTCSADPATPYEQYF.

With regard to this clone: Gene names are mouse gene names. From the germline J gene comes the end of the CDR3, since the read stops 1 residue before it. The rearrangement uses TRBV13-1 and TRBJ1-2, with unresolved D. V was trimmed by 0 bases and J by 2 bases, leaving 2 bases between them. The V gene's germline CDR1 is NSHNY and CDR2 SYGAGN. There are 12 residues in the CDR3. CDR3: CASSDVNSDYTF. The part of the CDR3 DNA that was read is TGTGCCAGCAGTGATGTGAACTCCGACTACACC.